These 22 T cell receptor beta chains share one sample of origin, sequenced in a study of beta chain features in type 1 diabetes. Study-level points and caveats: Shortening of TCRB CDR3s, moderate but significant, appeared in all four CD4+ subsets of Type 1 diabetes patients.

Reverse transcribing all isolated RNA meant expressed TCRB transcripts were sequenced. Method: immunoSEQ multiplex PCR; TCRdb's copy keeps in-frame clones and lacks some. This sample has 600,000 to 700,000 clones; under 15% occur once, and the top ten carry 0.09% to 0.15%. No cognate antigen is known for these TCRs. The source material was naive CD4+ T cells from blood. The receptors derive from a man younger than 40 with type 1 diabetes.

The rearrangement uses TRBV9 and TRBJ1-6; no clear D. The germline V gene has CDR1 SGDLS and CDR2 YYNGEE. With 0 bases removed from V and 10 bases from J, the gap between germline ends came to 8 bases. The CDR3 consists of 13 residues. CDR3 nucleotides: TGTGCCAGCAGCGTAGCCGATCCCTCACCCCTCCACTTT. It specifies CASSVADPSPLHF.

The chain links TRBV5-8 to TRBJ2-1; D is ambiguous. CDR3 length equals 16 residues. Germline V gives CDR1 SGHTS, CDR2 YDEGEE. Trimming removed 4 bases from V and 6 bases from J, with 20 bases in between. The CDR3 sequence is CASSTVVRGPPNEQFF. The CDR3 DNA sequence: TGTGCCAGCAGCACCGTGGTAAGAGGACCCCCCAATGAGCAGTTCTTC. Filled out from reference TRBV5-8 and TRBJ2-1, the complete variable domain reads EAGVTQSPTHLIKTRGQQATLRCSPISGHTSVYWYQQALGLGLQFLLWYDEGEERNRGNFPPRFSGRQFPNYSSELNVNALELEDSALYLCASSTVVRGPPNEQFFGPGTRLTVL.

The chain recombines TRBV7-2 with TRBJ1-2, with 7 bases aligning to TRBD1. The ends lost 2 bases at V and 6 bases at J; junction bases unmatched: 9. This CDR3 is 15 amino acids long. Germline CDR1 and CDR2: SGHTA and FQGNSA. Written as DNA, the CDR3 is TGTGCCAGCAGCTTAACCCTGACAGGGAGGAATGGCTACACCTTC. Translated, it gives CASSLTLTGRNGYTF.

The table lists this clone with a few counts. The rearrangement uses TRBV10-3 and TRBJ1-2; TRBD1 matches 7 bases. This CDR3 comprises 13 residues. Unmatched junction bases numbered 6, after V lost 7 bases and J lost 4 bases. Germline V lookup: CDR1 ENHRY, CDR2 SYGVKD. CDR3 in amino acids: CAITLDRSYGYTF. DNA for the CDR3: TGTGCCATCACTTTGGACAGGAGCTATGGCTACACCTTC.

This clone was seen a handful of times. V and J are TRBV28 and TRBJ1-5; 8 nucleotides match TRBD1. CDR1 is MDHEN, CDR2 SYDVKM, per germline. Trimming removed 7 bases from V and 4 bases from J; junction bases left unmatched: 9. The CDR3 spans 15 residues. The CDR3 DNA follows: TGTGCCAGCACTACACCCACAGGGGGTAATCAGCCCCAGCATTTT. Amino acid sequence: CASTTPTGGNQPQHF.

This clone appeared a few times. The J gene is TRBJ2-5, the V gene TRBV7-9, with 9 bases that match TRBD1. CDR3 length: 15 residues. CDR1 SEHNR and CDR2 FQNEAQ come from the germline V gene (reference sequence). Trimming took 4 bases from V and 5 from J; bases not matched to a gene: 8. The CDR3 DNA sequence: TGTGCCAGCAGCTCCCCCGGACAGGGGATGGAGACCCAGTACTTC. It is translated as CASSSPGQGMETQYF.

This chain joins TRBV7-2 and TRBJ2-7, with D possibly matching TRBD1 (6 bases). Germline V gene lookup returns CDR1 SGHTA and CDR2 FQGNSA. The CDR3 has 15 residues. V was cut by 5 bases and J by 1 base, with 15 bases left in between. This CDR3 reads CASSGGGSGSYEQYF. The CDR3 nucleotides are TGTGCCAGCAGCGGTGGGGGCAGTGGGTCCTACGAGCAGTACTTC.

This clone has more than one count but fewer than ten. This chain joins TRBV10-3 and TRBJ1-2, with 7 bases that match TRBD1. Trimming removed 0 bases from V and 5 bases from J; junction bases left unmatched: 12. The length of the CDR3 is 17 residues. CDR1 is ENHRY, CDR2 SYGVKD, per germline. CDR3 sequence: CAISESGRGIITYGYTF. In DNA, the CDR3 is TGTGCCATCAGTGAGTCCGGCAGGGGGATTATAACATATGGCTACACCTTC.

CDR3 region: CASSLGLAGGPMDEQFF. The CDR3 DNA sequence: TGTGCCAGCAGCTTAGGGCTAGCGGGGGGCCCAATGGATGAGCAGTTCTTC. The chain has TRBV7-9 and TRBJ2-1; 11 bases are a match to TRBD2. This CDR3 contains 17 residues. V trimming: 1 base; J trimming: 8 bases; junction bases outside the gene matches: 10. CDR1 SEHNR and CDR2 FQNEAQ come from the germline V gene (reference sequence).

This clone was observed a handful of times. This chain connects TRBV20-1 to TRBJ2-5, with D unclear. The CDR3 covers 11 residues. Trimming removed 0 bases at V and 5 bases at J, with 4 bases between. Germline values: CDR1 DFQATT, CDR2 SNEGSKA (reference sequence). The CDR3 sequence is CSARDFETQYF. The DNA of the CDR3 is TGCAGTGCTAGAGATTTTGAGACCCAGTACTTC.

In its sample, this clone was seen a few times. The rearrangement uses TRBV7-2 and TRBJ2-2, with D possibly being TRBD2 (5 bases). Germline CDR1 reads SGHTA; CDR2 reads FQGNSA. Trimming took 5 bases from V and 7 from J, leaving 14 bases between them. This CDR3 has 14 amino acids. The CDR3: CASSASTRDGELFF. The CDR3 region has the DNA TGTGCCAGCAGCGCGTCAACTAGGGACGGGGAGCTGTTTTTT.

The rearrangement joins TRBV7-2 to TRBJ2-2, with 8 positions matching TRBD1. The germline CDR1 and CDR2 sequences are SGHTA and FQGNSA. This CDR3 has 16 amino acids. The trim removed 4 bases at V and 4 bases at J, leaving 8 bases unmatched. CDR3 DNA: TGTGCCAGCAGCTCCTGGACAGGGATAGGCACCGGGGAGCTGTTTTTT. This codes for CASSSWTGIGTGELFF. Full variable domain (outside the CDR3, taken from reference TRBV7-2 and TRBJ2-2): GAGVSQSPSNKVTEKGKDVELRCDPISGHTALYWYRQSLGQGLEFLIYFQGNSAPDKSGLPSDRFSAERTGGSVSTLTIQRTQQEDSAVYLCASSSWTGIGTGELFFGEGSRLTVL.

A few counts support this clone. CDR3 residues: CASSHSGTDTQYF. The DNA of the CDR3 is TGTGCCAGCAGCCACAGCGGCACAGATACGCAGTATTTT. The V gene is TRBV7-6, the J gene TRBJ2-3, with D unclear. V was clipped by 5 bases and J by 1 base, with 7 bases between them. The germline CDR1 and CDR2 sequences are SGHVS and FNYEAQ. The CDR3 has 13 amino acids. The whole variable domain, remainder taken from reference TRBV7-6 and TRBJ2-3, is GAGVSQSPRYKVTKRGQDVALRCDPISGHVSLYWYRQALGQGPEFLTYFNYEAQQDKSGLPNDRFSAERPEGSISTLTIQRTEQRDSAMYRCASSHSGTDTQYFGPGTRLTVL.

This clone has just a few counts. The CDR3 DNA is TGTGCCAGCAGACTTCTTTTGGAGACCCAGTACTTC. Amino acid sequence: CASRLLLETQYF. V is TRBV21-1 and J is TRBJ2-5; the table's D call of TRBD2 was not tested on the DNA. TRBV21-1 is an annotated pseudogene. This CDR3 comprises 12 residues.

There are a few counts of this clone. This rearrangement joins TRBV4-3 to TRBJ1-3; TRBD1 aligns across 7 bases. The CDR3 has 14 amino acids. CDR1 is LGHNA and CDR2 is YSLEER in the germline V gene. V dropped 3 bases and J dropped 1; count of bases not matched to a gene: 0. CDR3 bases: TGCGCCAGCAGCCAGACAGGGTCTGGAAACACCATATATTTT. It encodes CASSQTGSGNTIYF.

This clone was observed a few times. The J gene is TRBJ2-1, the V gene TRBV7-9; 7 bases align to TRBD2. The CDR3 contains 17 residues. V lost 1 base to trimming and J lost 0 bases; unmatched junction nucleotides: 6. The germline V gene encodes CDR1 SEHNR and CDR2 FQNEAQ (reference sequence). CDR3: CASSLGYAGASYNEQFF. For the CDR3, the DNA is TGTGCCAGCAGCTTAGGATATGCGGGAGCCTCCTACAATGAGCAGTTCTTC.

This clone has more than one count but fewer than ten. The chain is built from TRBV30 and TRBJ2-7; either TRBD1 or TRBD2 may fit D (5 bases each). The CDR3 loop spans 13 amino acids. Trimming took 5 bases from V and 5 from J, leaving 16 bases between them. From germline, CDR1 is GTSNPN and CDR2 SVGIG (reference sequence). CDR3 loop: CAWGIMGEHEQYF. As DNA, the CDR3 is TGTGCCTGGGGTATTATGGGGGAACACGAGCAGTACTTC.

V and J are TRBV28 and TRBJ2-5; D is possibly TRBD2 (6 bases). Germline V gene data show CDR1 as MDHEN and CDR2 as SYDVKM. V was shortened by 7 bases and J by 5 bases, with 11 bases between the two germline ends. The CDR3 covers 12 residues. This chain's CDR3 is CASNGGKETQYF. DNA for the CDR3: TGTGCCAGCAACGGGGGAAAGGAGACCCAGTACTTC. Filled out from reference TRBV28 and TRBJ2-5, the complete variable domain reads DVKVTQSSRYLVKRTGEKVFLECVQDMDHENMFWYRQDPGLGLRLIYFSYDVKMKEKGDIPEGYSVSREKKERFSLILESASTNQTSMYLCASNGGKETQYFGPGTRLLVL.

In this sample, this clone turned up a few times. The rearrangement uses TRBV7-2 and TRBJ2-5; a weak D match, TRBD2 (5 bases). Germline CDR1 is SGHTA and CDR2 is FQGNSA. This CDR3 has 15 residues. V shed 2 bases and J shed 5 bases, with 15 bases lying between them. The CDR3 DNA reads as TGTGCCAGCAGCTTAAGCGAGGGTGTTTGGGAGACCCAGTACTTC. This sequence encodes CASSLSEGVWETQYF.

This clone was observed a handful of times. The chain uses TRBV18 and TRBJ2-1; D gene unclear. Trimming shortened V by 1 base and J by 14 bases, and 12 bases separated the two germline ends. Germline loops: CDR1 KGHSH, CDR2 LQKENI. The CDR3 has 12 residues. CDR3 in amino acids: CASSPQKTAEFF. The CDR3 DNA is TGTGCCAGCTCACCACAGAAAACAGCTGAGTTCTTC.

This clone has a handful of counts. The chain links TRBV10-2 to TRBJ2-5; TRBD2 might be the D (5 bases). CDR1 is WSHSY and CDR2 is SAAADI in the germline V gene. This CDR3 region has 14 residues. Trimming took off 6 bases at V and 2 bases at J, with 13 bases between the two ends. In DNA form, the CDR3 reads TGCGCCAGCAGCCCCCGACTATCTCAAGAGACCCAGTACTTC. Translated, it gives CASSPRLSQETQYF.

This chain uses TRBV6-5 with TRBJ1-4; D is undetermined. CDR3 length: 15 amino acids. V was cut by 7 bases and J by 3 bases, with 15 bases left in between. Per the germline V gene, CDR1 is MNHEY and CDR2 is SVGAGI. CDR3 in DNA: TGTGCCAGCACCAGCTCCGGGCACGCTAATGAAAAACTGTTTTTT. Encoded protein: CASTSSGHANEKLFF.